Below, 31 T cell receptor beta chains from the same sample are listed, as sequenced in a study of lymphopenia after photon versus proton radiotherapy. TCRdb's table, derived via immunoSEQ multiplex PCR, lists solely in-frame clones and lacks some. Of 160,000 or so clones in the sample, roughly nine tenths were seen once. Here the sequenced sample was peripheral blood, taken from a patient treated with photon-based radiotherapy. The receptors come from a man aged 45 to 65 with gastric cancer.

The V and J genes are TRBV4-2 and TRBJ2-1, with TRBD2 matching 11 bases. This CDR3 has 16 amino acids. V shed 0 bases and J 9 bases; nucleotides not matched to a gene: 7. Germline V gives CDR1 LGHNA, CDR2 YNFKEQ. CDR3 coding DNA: TGTGCCAGCAGCCAAGACGTAGCGGGAGGGCCGGGTGAGCAGTTCTTC. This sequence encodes CASSQDVAGGPGEQFF.

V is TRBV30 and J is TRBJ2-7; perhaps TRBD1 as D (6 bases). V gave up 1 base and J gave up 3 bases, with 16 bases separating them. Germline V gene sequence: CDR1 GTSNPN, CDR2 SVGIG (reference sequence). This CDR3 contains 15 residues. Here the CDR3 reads CAWSGVAAGDYEQYF. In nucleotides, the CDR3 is TGTGCCTGGAGTGGGGTCGCCGCAGGGGACTACGAGCAGTACTTC.

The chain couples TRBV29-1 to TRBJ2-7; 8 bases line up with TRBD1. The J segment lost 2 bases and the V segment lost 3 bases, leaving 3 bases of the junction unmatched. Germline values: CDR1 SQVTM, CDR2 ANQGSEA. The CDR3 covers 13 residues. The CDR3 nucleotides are TGCAGCGTTGAGGAACAGGGGGCCTACGAGCAGTACTTC. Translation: CSVEEQGAYEQYF.

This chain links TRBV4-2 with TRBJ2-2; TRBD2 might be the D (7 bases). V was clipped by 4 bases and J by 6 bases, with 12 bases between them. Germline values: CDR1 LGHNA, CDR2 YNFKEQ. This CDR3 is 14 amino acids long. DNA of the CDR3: TGTGCCAGCAGCCCAGAGGGGGGGGCCGGGGAGCTGTTTTTT. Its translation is CASSPEGGAGELFF.

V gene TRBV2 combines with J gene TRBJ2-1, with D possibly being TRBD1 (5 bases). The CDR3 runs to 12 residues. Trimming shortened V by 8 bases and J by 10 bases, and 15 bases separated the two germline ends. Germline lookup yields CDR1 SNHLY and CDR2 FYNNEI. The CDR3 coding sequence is TGTGCCAGCGGAATTGGACACCTCGAGCAGTTCTTC. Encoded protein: CASGIGHLEQFF.

The CDR3 DNA sequence: TGTGCCAGCAGCTGGGCCCTGAACACTGAAGCTTTCTTT. This gives the protein CASSWALNTEAFF. This chain uses TRBV5-4 with TRBJ1-1; D is ambiguous. Trimming shortened V by 3 bases and J by 0 bases, and 6 bases separated the two germline ends. Germline-derived CDR1 and CDR2 are SGHNT and YYREEE (reference sequence). This CDR3 spans 13 amino acids.

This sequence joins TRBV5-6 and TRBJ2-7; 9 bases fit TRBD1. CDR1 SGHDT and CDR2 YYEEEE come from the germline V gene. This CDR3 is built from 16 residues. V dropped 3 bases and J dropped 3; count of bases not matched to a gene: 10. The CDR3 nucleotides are TGTGCCAGCAGCTCCATGACAGGGGGTGAGGGCTACGAGCAGTACTTC. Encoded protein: CASSSMTGGEGYEQYF. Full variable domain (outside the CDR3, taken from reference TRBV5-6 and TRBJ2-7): DAGVTQSPTHLIKTRGQQVTLRCSPKSGHDTVSWYQQALGQGPQFIFQYYEEEERQRGNFPDRFSGHQFPNYSSELNVNALLLGDSALYLCASSSMTGGEGYEQYFGPGTRLTVT.

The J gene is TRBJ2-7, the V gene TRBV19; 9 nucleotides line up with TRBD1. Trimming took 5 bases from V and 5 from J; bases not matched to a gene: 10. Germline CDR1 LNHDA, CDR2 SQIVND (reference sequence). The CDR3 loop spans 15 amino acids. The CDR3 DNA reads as TGTGCCAGTAGTGTCCGGGACAGGGACGGCGACGAGCAGTACTTC. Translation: CASSVRDRDGDEQYF.

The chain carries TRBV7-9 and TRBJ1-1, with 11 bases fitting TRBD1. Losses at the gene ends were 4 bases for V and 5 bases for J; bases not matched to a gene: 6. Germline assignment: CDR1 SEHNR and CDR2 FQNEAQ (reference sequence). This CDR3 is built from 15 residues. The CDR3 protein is CASSYQGQGGTEAFF. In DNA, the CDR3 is TGTGCCAGCAGCTACCAGGGACAGGGGGGGACTGAAGCTTTCTTT.

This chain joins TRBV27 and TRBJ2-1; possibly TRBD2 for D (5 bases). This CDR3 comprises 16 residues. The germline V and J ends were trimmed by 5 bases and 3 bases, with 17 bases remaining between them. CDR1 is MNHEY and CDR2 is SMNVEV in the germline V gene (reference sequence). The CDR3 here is CASSPLEAAIYNEQFF. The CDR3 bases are TGTGCCAGCAGTCCACTCGAAGCGGCGATCTACAATGAGCAGTTCTTC.

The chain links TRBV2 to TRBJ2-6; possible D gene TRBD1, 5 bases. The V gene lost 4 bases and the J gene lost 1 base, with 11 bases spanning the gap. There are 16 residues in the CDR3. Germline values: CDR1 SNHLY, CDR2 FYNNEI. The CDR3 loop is CASSGQSLSGANVLTF. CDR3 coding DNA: TGTGCCAGCAGTGGACAGTCCTTATCTGGGGCCAACGTCCTGACTTTC.

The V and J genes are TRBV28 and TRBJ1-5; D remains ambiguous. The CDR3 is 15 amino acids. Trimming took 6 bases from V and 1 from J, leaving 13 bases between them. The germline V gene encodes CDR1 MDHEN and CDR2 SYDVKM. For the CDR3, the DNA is TGTGCCAGCAGCCCAACGGACGGAAGCAATCAGCCCCAGCATTTT. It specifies CASSPTDGSNQPQHF.

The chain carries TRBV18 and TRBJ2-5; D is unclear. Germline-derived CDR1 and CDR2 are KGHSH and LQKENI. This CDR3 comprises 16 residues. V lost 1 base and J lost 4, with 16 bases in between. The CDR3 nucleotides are TGTGCCAGCTCACCACAGACGTCCCACATGGGAGAGACCCAGTACTTC. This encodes CASSPQTSHMGETQYF.

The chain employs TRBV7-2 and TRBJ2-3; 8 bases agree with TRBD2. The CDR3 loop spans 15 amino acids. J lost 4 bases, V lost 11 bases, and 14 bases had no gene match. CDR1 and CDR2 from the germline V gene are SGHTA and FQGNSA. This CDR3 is CASSEVGRAADTQYF. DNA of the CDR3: TGTGCCTCCTCGGAGGTCGGGAGGGCCGCAGATACGCAGTATTTT.

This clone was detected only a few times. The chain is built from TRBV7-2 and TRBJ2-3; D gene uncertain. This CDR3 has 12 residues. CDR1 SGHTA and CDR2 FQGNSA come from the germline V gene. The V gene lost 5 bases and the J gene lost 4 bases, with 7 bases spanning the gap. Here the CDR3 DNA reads TGTGCCAGCAGCGCGCTGGCAGATACGCAGTATTTT. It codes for CASSALADTQYF.

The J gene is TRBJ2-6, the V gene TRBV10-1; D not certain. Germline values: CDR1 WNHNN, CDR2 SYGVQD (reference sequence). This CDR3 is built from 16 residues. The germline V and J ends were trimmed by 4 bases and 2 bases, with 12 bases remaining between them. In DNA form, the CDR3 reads TGCGCCAGCAGTGTTCCCCATACTACTGGGGCCAACGTCCTGACTTTC. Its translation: CASSVPHTTGANVLTF.

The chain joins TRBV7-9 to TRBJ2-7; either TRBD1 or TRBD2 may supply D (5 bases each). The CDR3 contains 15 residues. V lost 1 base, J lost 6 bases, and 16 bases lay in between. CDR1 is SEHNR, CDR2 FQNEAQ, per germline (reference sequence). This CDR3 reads CASSLGGVGAGEQYF. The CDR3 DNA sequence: TGTGCCAGCAGCTTAGGTGGCGTTGGGGCGGGCGAGCAGTACTTC.

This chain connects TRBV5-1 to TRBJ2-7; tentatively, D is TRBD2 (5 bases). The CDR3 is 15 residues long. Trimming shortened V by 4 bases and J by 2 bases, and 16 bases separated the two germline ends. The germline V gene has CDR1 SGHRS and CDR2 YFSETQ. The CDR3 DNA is TGCGCCAGCAGCCCCCTAGGACTGGCAACCTACGAGCAGTACTTC. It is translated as CASSPLGLATYEQYF.

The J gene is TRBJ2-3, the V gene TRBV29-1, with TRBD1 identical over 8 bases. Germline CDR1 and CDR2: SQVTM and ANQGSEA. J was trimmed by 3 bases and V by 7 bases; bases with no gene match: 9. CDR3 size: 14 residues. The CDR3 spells CSAGQGGYTDTQYF. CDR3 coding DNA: TGCAGCGCTGGACAGGGCGGGTATACAGATACGCAGTATTTT.

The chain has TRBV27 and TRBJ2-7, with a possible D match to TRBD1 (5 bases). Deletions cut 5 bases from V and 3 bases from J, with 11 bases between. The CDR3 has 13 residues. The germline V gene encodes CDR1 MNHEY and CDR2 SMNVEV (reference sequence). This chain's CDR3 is CASSGQGFYEQYF. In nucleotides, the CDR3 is TGTGCCAGCAGTGGGCAGGGTTTCTACGAGCAGTACTTC.

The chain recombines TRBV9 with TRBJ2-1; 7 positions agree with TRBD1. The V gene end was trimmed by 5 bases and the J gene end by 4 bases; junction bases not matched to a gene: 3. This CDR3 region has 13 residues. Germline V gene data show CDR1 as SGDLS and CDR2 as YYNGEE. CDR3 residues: CASSRTGYNEQFF. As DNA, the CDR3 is TGTGCCAGCAGTCGGACAGGATACAATGAGCAGTTCTTC.

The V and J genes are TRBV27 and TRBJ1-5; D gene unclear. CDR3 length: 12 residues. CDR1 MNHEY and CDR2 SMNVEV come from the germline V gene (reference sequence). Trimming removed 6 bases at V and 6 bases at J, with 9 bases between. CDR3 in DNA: TGTGCCAGCAGCAAAACAAGTCAGCCCCAGCATTTT. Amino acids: CASSKTSQPQHF.

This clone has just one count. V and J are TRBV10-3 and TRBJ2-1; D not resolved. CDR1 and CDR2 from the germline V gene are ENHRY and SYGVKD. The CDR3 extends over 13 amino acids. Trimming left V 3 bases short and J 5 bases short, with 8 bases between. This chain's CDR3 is CAISDRWNNEQFF. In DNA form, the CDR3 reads TGTGCCATCAGTGATCGGTGGAACAATGAGCAGTTCTTC.

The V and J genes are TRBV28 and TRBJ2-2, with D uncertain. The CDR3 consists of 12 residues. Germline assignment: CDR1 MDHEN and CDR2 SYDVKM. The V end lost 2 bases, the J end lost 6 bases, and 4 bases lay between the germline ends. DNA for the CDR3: TGTGCCAGCAGTTTACCCCCCGGGGAGCTGTTTTTT. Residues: CASSLPPGELFF.

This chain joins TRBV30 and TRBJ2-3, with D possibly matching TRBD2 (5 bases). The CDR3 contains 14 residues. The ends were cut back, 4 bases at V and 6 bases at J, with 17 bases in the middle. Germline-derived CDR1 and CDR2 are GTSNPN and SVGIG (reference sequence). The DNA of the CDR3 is TGTGCCTGGAATCCTAGCCCAAGTCAGGATACGCAGTATTTT. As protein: CAWNPSPSQDTQYF.

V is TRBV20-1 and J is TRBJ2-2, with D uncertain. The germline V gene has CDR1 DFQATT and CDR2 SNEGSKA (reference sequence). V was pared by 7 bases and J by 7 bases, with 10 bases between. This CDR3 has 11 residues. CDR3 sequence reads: CSGIRGGELFF. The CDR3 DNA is TGCAGTGGCATAAGAGGCGGGGAGCTGTTTTTT.

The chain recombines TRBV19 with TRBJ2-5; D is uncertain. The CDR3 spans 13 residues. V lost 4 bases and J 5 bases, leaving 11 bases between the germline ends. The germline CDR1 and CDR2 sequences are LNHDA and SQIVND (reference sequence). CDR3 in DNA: TGTGCCAGTAGTAACCGGCCGAGGGAGACCCAGTACTTC. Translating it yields CASSNRPRETQYF.

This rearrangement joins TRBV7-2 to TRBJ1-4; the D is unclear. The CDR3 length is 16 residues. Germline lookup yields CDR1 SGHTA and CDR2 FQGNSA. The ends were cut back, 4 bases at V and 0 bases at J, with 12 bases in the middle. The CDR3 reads CASSSQPGATNEKLFF. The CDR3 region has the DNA TGTGCCAGCAGCTCCCAACCTGGGGCAACTAATGAAAAACTGTTTTTT.

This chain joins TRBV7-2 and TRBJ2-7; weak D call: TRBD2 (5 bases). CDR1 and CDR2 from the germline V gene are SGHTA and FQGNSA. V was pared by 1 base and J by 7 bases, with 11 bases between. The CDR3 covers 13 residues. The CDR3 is CASSLEMTGEQYF. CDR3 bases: TGTGCCAGCAGCTTAGAGATGACGGGGGAGCAGTACTTC.

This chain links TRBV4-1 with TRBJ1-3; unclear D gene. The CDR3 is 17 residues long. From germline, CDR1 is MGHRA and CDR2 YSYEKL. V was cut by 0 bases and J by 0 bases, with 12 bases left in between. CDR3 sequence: CASSQDWSAASGNTIYF. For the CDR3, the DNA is TGCGCCAGCAGCCAAGATTGGTCGGCGGCCTCTGGAAACACCATATATTTT.

The CDR3 protein is CAVGLSGAYEQYF. CDR3 nucleotide sequence: TGTGCCGTGGGGCTTAGCGGCGCCTACGAGCAGTACTTC. The V gene is TRBV6-6, the J gene TRBJ2-7; maybe TRBD2 (6 bases). V was clipped by 11 bases and J by 2 bases, with 16 bases between them. This CDR3 comprises 13 residues. From germline, CDR1 is MNHNY and CDR2 SVGAGI (reference sequence).